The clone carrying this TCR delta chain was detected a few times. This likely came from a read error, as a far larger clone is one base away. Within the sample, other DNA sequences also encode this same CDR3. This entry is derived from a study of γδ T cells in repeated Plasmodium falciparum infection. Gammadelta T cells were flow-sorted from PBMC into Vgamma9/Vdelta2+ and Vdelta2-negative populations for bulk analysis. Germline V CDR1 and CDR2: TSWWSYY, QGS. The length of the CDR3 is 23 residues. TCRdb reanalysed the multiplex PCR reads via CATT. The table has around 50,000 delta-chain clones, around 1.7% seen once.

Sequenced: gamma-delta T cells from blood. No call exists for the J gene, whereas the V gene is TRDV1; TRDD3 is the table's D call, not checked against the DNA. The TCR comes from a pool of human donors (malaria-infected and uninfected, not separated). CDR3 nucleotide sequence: TGTGCTCTTGGGGCGCGACTTCCTATCCCGTACTGGGGGATACCGAACTTTACCGATAAACTCATTTTT. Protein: CALGARLPIPYWGIPNFTDKLIF.